Presented here are 20 T cell receptor beta chains from one specimen sequenced in a study of graft-versus-host responses after intestinal transplantation. These receptors have no identified antigens. TCRdb's table, derived via immunoSEQ multiplex PCR, lists solely in-frame clones and lacks some. The sample has 84,000 or so clones, roughly four fifths seen once. Sequencing used unstimulated CD4+ T cells sorted from spleen or lymph node cells, obtained before intestinal transplant. These receptors were collected from a human donor who received an intestinal transplant.

The chain has TRBV10-3 and TRBJ2-7; TRBD1 matches 8 bases. Germline lookup yields CDR1 ENHRY and CDR2 SYGVKD. J lost 3 bases, V lost 6 bases, and 4 bases had no gene match. This CDR3 has 13 amino acids. This chain's CDR3 is CAIRSGTGYEQYF. CDR3 sequence (DNA): TGTGCCATCAGGTCCGGGACAGGCTACGAGCAGTACTTC.

The genes are TRBV4-1 and TRBJ2-1, with TRBD2 matching 14 bases. This CDR3 has 16 amino acids. Germline V gene sequence: CDR1 MGHRA, CDR2 YSYEKL. Trimming at V came to 1 base and at J to 8 bases, leaving 4 bases not matched to a gene. CDR3 nucleotides: TGCGCCAGCAGCCAAGGGGGACTAGCGGGAGTCCATGAGCAGTTCTTC. Translation gives CASSQGGLAGVHEQFF.

V is TRBV9 and J is TRBJ2-3; possibly TRBD2 for D (6 bases). The V gene lost 3 bases and the J gene lost 2 bases, with 13 bases spanning the gap. The CDR3 is 15 residues long. The germline CDR1 and CDR2 sequences are SGDLS and YYNGEE. The CDR3 is CASSAVGLTTDTQYF. The CDR3 nucleotides are TGTGCCAGCAGCGCCGTGGGACTTACCACAGATACGCAGTATTTT.

This clone was counted between two and nine times. V and J are TRBV6-6 and TRBJ2-7, with a tentative D call TRBD1 (6 bases). Between the trimmed V and J ends, which lost 7 bases and 4 bases, there was a span of 14 bases. This CDR3 is 13 amino acids long. Per the germline V gene, CDR1 is MNHNY and CDR2 is SVGAGI (reference sequence). The CDR3 DNA reads as TGTGCCAGCACGAACGAACAGGGATACGAGCAGTACTTC. Amino acid sequence: CASTNEQGYEQYF.

The gene calls are TRBV5-1 and TRBJ2-7, with TRBD2 identical over 13 bases. The CDR3 loop spans 16 amino acids. The germline V gene has CDR1 SGHRS and CDR2 YFSETQ. V dropped 4 bases and J dropped 6; count of bases not matched to a gene: 10. The DNA for the CDR3 is TGCGCCAGCAGCCTCCGGACTAGCGGGAGTTCGGTCGAGCAGTACTTC. It translates to CASSLRTSGSSVEQYF.

This clone was seen a single time. This sequence joins TRBV2 and TRBJ2-3, with 11 nucleotides matching TRBD2. Germline CDR1 SNHLY, CDR2 FYNNEI. The V gene end was trimmed by 6 bases and the J gene end by 5 bases; junction bases not matched to a gene: 7. This CDR3 has 15 amino acids. CDR3 DNA: TGTGCCAGCAGGGCACTAGCGGGAGTGGGAGATACGCAGTATTTT. The encoded protein is CASRALAGVGDTQYF.

The chain uses TRBV6-4 and TRBJ2-3; 7 bases align to TRBD2. The CDR3 length is 14 residues. From germline, CDR1 is MRHNA and CDR2 SNTAGT. The J segment lost 5 bases and the V segment lost 5 bases, leaving 7 bases of the junction unmatched. CDR3 sequence reads: CASSLREWQDTQYF. For the CDR3, the DNA is TGTGCCAGCAGTTTGCGGGAGTGGCAAGATACGCAGTATTTT.

The chain recombines TRBV10-3 with TRBJ2-5, with 12 bases matching TRBD2. Germline V gene data show CDR1 as ENHRY and CDR2 as SYGVKD. The V and J ends lost 3 bases and 4 bases, in that order; junction bases with no gene match: 6. The CDR3 totals 16 residues. CDR3 coding DNA: TGTGCCATCAGTGACCGGACTAGCGGGGCGAGAGAGACCCAGTACTTC. Translation: CAISDRTSGARETQYF.

V is TRBV28 and J is TRBJ2-4; maybe TRBD2 (5 bases). The germline CDR1 and CDR2 sequences are MDHEN and SYDVKM. V was cut by 7 bases and J by 15 bases, with 22 bases left in between. The CDR3 is 13 residues long. The CDR3 protein is CASTKLTGVTLYF. The CDR3 coding sequence is TGTGCCAGCACTAAATTAACCGGGGTTACGTTGTACTTC.

The chain couples TRBV7-2 to TRBJ1-1; D unresolved. The CDR3 is 15 residues long. The germline V and J ends were trimmed by 2 bases and 3 bases, with 13 bases remaining between them. The germline V gene encodes CDR1 SGHTA and CDR2 FQGNSA. The CDR3 loop is CASSLFHWGDTEAFF. Here the CDR3 DNA reads TGTGCCAGCAGCTTATTCCATTGGGGAGACACTGAAGCTTTCTTT.

The chain uses TRBV11-3 and TRBJ2-7; 8 nucleotides align to TRBD1. Germline trimming cut 3 bases from V and 5 bases from J; bases unmatched to any gene: 3. Germline CDR1 is SGHNT and CDR2 is YENEEA. The CDR3 totals 13 residues. The CDR3 spells CASSFRTGNEQYF. The CDR3 bases are TGTGCCAGCAGCTTCCGGACAGGGAACGAGCAGTACTTC. The whole variable domain, remainder taken from reference TRBV11-3 and TRBJ2-7, is EAGVVQSPRYKIIEKKQPVAFWCNPISGHNTLYWYLQNLGQGPELLIRYENEEAVDDSQLPKDRFSAERLKGVDSTLKIQPAELGDSAVYLCASSFRTGNEQYFGPGTRLTVT.

A few counts support this clone. The chain joins TRBV18 to TRBJ2-1; possible D gene TRBD1, 6 bases. CDR3 length: 14 amino acids. Trimming took 2 bases from V and 9 from J, leaving 14 bases between them. The V gene's germline CDR1 is KGHSH and CDR2 LQKENI. CDR3 DNA sequence: TGTGCCAGCTCACCATTGACAGGAACGGGTGAGCAGTTCTTC. This codes for CASSPLTGTGEQFF.

The J gene is TRBJ2-1, the V gene TRBV28, with 8 bases lining up with TRBD2. J gave up 7 bases and V 6 bases, and 14 bases lay outside the gene matches. The CDR3 contains 16 residues. Germline CDR1 MDHEN, CDR2 SYDVKM. The CDR3 DNA reads TGTGCCAGCAGAAGTCTAGCGGGCTTATCACGTAATGAGCAGTTCTTC. Translated: CASRSLAGLSRNEQFF. The whole variable domain, remainder taken from reference TRBV28 and TRBJ2-1, is DVKVTQSSRYLVKRTGEKVFLECVQDMDHENMFWYRQDPGLGLRLIYFSYDVKMKEKGDIPEGYSVSREKKERFSLILESASTNQTSMYLCASRSLAGLSRNEQFFGPGTRLTVL.

V gene TRBV28 combines with J gene TRBJ2-7; 9 bases agree with TRBD2. The germline gives CDR1 MDHEN, CDR2 SYDVKM. V lost 6 bases to trimming and J lost 2 bases; unmatched junction nucleotides: 8. The CDR3 runs to 15 residues. CDR3 region: CASSKGTSWTYEQYF. The CDR3, as DNA: TGTGCCAGCAGCAAAGGGACTAGCTGGACCTACGAGCAGTACTTC.

The genes are TRBV19 and TRBJ2-2; 8 positions agree with TRBD2. The CDR3 runs to 16 residues. V dropped 6 bases and J dropped 5; count of bases not matched to a gene: 11. Germline loops: CDR1 LNHDA, CDR2 SQIVND (reference sequence). This CDR3 reads CASRPPGTSRTGELFF. The CDR3 DNA is TGTGCCAGTAGACCTCCCGGGACTAGTAGGACCGGGGAGCTGTTTTTT. The whole variable domain, filled in from reference TRBV19 and TRBJ2-2, reads DGGITQSPKYLFRKEGQNVTLSCEQNLNHDAMYWYRQDPGQGLRLIYYSQIVNDFQKGDIAEGYSVSREKKESFPLTVTSAQKNPTAFYLCASRPPGTSRTGELFFGEGSRLTVL.

This chain uses TRBV5-1 with TRBJ2-7, with D possibly matching TRBD1 (7 bases). There are 14 residues in the CDR3. Germline V CDR1 and CDR2: SGHRS, YFSETQ. With 4 bases removed from V and 5 bases from J, the gap between germline ends came to 16 bases. The CDR3 reads CASSPRDSLDEQYF. Written as DNA, the CDR3 is TGCGCCAGCAGCCCGCGGGACAGTTTGGACGAGCAGTACTTC.

The DNA of the CDR3 is TGCGCCAGCAGTAACGGGGAGACGGATCAGCCCCAGCATTTT. Protein: CASSNGETDQPQHF. This chain connects TRBV5-1 to TRBJ1-5, with D uncertain. V dropped 5 bases and J dropped 5 bases, with 14 bases sitting between them. From germline, CDR1 is SGHRS and CDR2 YFSETQ. The CDR3 totals 14 residues.

The chain carries TRBV11-3 and TRBJ2-3; no clear D. The CDR3 has 13 residues. The germline CDR1 and CDR2 sequences are SGHNT and YENEEA. V was cut by 5 bases and J by 6 bases, with 12 bases left in between. In DNA, the CDR3 is TGTGCCAGCAGCGAAAATAGTAAGGATACGCAGTATTTT. Protein: CASSENSKDTQYF.

The chain employs TRBV10-3 and TRBJ2-2; D might be TRBD1 (6 bases). Germline CDR1 is ENHRY and CDR2 is SYGVKD. This CDR3 has 14 amino acids. Trimming removed 6 bases from V and 5 bases from J, with 13 bases in between. The DNA for the CDR3 is TGTGCCATCAGCGAGACAGGCTGGACCGGGGAGCTGTTTTTT. It is translated as CAISETGWTGELFF.

V gene TRBV7-9 combines with J gene TRBJ2-1; D uncertain. The germline gives CDR1 SEHNR, CDR2 FQNEAQ (reference sequence). The CDR3 runs 14 residues. V was pared by 3 bases and J by 4 bases, with 10 bases between. CDR3 in DNA: TGTGCCAGCAGCTTTGCTACCCAATACAATGAGCAGTTCTTC. Its protein product is CASSFATQYNEQFF.